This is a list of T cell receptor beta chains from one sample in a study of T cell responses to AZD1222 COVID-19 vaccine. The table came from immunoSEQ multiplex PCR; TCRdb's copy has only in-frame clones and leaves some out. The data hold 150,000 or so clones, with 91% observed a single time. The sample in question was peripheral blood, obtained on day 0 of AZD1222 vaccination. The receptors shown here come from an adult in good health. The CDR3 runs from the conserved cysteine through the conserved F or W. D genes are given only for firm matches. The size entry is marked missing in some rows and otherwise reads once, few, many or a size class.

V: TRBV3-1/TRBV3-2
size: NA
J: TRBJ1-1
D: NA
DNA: TGTGCCAGCAGCCAAGCCACAAATTTTGCTTTCTTT
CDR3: CASSQATNFAFF

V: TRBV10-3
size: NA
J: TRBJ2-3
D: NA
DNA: TGTGCCATCAGTGAGTGGCCAGATGATACGCAGTATTTT
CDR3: CAISEWPDDTQYF

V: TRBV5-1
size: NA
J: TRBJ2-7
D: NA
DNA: TGCGCCAGCAGCTCGTCCACTGGCCGCGAGCAGTACTTC
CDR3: CASSSSTGREQYF

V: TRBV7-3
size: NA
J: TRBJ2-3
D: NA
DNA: TGTGCCAGCAGCAGGACAGATACGCAGTATTTT
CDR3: CASSRTDTQYF

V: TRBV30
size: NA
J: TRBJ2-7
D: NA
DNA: TGTGCCTGGAGTGTCAGCTCCTACGAGCAGTACTTC
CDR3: CAWSVSSYEQYF

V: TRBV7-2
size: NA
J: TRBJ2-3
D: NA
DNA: TGTGCCAGCAGCGCGCCGCAACGGCAACGGGGGACAGATACGCAGTATTTT
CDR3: CASSAPQRQRGTDTQYF

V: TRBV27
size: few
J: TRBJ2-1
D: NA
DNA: TGTGCCTCGGAGGGTGGCGGGACAGAGCAGTTCTTC
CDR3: CASEGGGTEQFF

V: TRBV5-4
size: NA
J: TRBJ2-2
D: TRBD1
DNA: TGTGCCAGCAGCTTGGGTGCGAGACAGGGCAACACCGGGGAGCTGTTTTTT
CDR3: CASSLGARQGNTGELFF

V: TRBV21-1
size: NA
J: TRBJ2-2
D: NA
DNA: TGTGCCAGCACCCCGGGAGACATATTCGCGAACACCGGGGAGCTGTTTTTT
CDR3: CASTPGDIFANTGELFF

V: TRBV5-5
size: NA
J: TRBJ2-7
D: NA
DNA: TGTGCCAGCAGCTACACGCAGAGCGAGCAGTACTTC
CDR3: CASSYTQSEQYF

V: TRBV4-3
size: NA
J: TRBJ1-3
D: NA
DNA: TGCGCCAGCAGCCAAACCTCTGGAAACACCATATATTTT
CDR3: CASSQTSGNTIYF

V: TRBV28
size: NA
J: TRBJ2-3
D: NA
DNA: TGTGCCAGCAGTTTAACGGGAATCGACACAGATACGCAGTATTTT
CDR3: CASSLTGIDTDTQYF

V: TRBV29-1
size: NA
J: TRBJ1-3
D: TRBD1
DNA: TGCAGCGTTGTGGCGGTCGAGGGACAGGATCTCTCTGGAAACACCATATATTTT
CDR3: CSVVAVEGQDLSGNTIYF

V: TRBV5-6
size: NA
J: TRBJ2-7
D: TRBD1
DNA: TGTGCCAGCAGCTTGGGGACAGGGGGTCTCGTGAACTACGAGCAGTACTTC
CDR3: CASSLGTGGLVNYEQYF

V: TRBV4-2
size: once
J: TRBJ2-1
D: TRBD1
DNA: TGTGCCAGCAGCCCTAGGTGGACAGGGGGAACCTACAATGAGCAGTTCTTC
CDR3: CASSPRWTGGTYNEQFF

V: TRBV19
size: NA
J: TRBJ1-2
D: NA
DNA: TGTGCCATATGGTCGAGTGGCTACACCTTC
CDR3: CAIWSSGYTF

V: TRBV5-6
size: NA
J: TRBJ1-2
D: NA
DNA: TGTGCCAGCAGCTTGGGGGGGTTGGTAGCGACTAACTATGGCTACACCTTC
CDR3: CASSLGGLVATNYGYTF

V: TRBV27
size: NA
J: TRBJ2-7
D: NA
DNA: TGTGCCAGCAGTTTACCCGGCTACGAGCAGTACTTC
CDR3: CASSLPGYEQYF

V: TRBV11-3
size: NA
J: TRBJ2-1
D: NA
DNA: TGTGCCAGCAGCTTAAACCGCAATGAGCAGTTCTTC
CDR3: CASSLNRNEQFF

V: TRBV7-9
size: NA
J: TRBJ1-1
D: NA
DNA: TGTGCCAGCAGCCCGCCCGGGGGGGGGTTGTCTGAAGCTTTCTTT
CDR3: CASSPPGGGLSEAFF

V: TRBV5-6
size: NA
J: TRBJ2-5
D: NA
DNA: TGTGCCAGCAACCGCCAAGGACTTTTGGAAGAGACCCAGTACTTC
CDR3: CASNRQGLLEETQYF

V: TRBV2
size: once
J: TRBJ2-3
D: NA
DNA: TGTGCCAGCAGTGAAGACCTAGTCCCAGATACGCAGTATTTT
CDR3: CASSEDLVPDTQYF

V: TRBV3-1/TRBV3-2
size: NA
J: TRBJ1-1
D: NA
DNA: TGTGCCAGCAGCCAGAGGACCTCGAACACTGAAGCTTTCTTT
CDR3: CASSQRTSNTEAFF

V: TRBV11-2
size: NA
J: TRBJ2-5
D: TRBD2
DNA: TGTGCCAGCAGCCACGGACTAGCGGGGGCTGGGGAGACCCAGTACTTC
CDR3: CASSHGLAGAGETQYF

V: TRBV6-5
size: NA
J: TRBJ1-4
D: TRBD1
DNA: TGTGCCAGCAGGGACCCGGGACAGGGTGTTGAAAAACTGTTTTTT
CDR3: CASRDPGQGVEKLFF

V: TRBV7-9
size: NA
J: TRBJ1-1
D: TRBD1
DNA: TGTGCCAGCAGCTCAGCAGGGGGCTTCGGGACTGAAGCTTTCTTT
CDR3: CASSSAGGFGTEAFF

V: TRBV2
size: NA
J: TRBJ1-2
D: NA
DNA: TGTGCCAGCAGTGAAGTTGGGATACAGGGAAGAGGTGGCTACACCTTC
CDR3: CASSEVGIQGRGGYTF

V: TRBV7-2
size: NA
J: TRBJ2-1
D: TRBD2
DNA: TGTGCCAGCGGCGGGACTAGCTCCTACAATGAGCAGTTCTTC
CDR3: CASGGTSSYNEQFF

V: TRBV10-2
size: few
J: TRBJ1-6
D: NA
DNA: TGCGCCAGCAGTGCTACAGGGAAGTCACCCCTCCACTTT
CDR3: CASSATGKSPLHF

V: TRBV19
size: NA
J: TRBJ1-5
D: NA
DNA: TGTGCCAGTAGTATAGATCCCGTGCGGGTGCCCCAGCATTTT
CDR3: CASSIDPVRVPQHF

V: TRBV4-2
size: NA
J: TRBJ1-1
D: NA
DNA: TGTGCCAGCAGCCAAGGAGATGGGGGGCAGGGTGAAGCTTTCTTT
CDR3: CASSQGDGGQGEAFF

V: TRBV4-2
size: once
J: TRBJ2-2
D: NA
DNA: TGTGCCAGCAGCCAAAGAACGGGGGACAGAAGATTGAACACCGGGGAGCTGTTTTTT
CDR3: CASSQRTGDRRLNTGELFF

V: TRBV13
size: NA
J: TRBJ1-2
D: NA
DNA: TGTGCCAGCAGCCTAGGGGGTGGAAATGGCTACACCTTC
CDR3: CASSLGGGNGYTF

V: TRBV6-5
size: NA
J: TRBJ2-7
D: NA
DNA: TGTGCCAGCAGTTACTCCAGGGGTAATAACGAGCAGTACTTC
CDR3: CASSYSRGNNEQYF

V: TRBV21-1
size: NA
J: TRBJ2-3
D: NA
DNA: TGTGCCAGCAGCAAAGGAGGGACAGGGAATCTAGCCCACACAGATACGCAGTATTTT
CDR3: CASSKGGTGNLAHTDTQYF

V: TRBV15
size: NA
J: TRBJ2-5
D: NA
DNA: TGTGCCACCAGCAGGAGAAGGGTCAGGCCCAATTCGACTGAAGAGACCCAGTACTTC
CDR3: CATSRRRVRPNSTEETQYF

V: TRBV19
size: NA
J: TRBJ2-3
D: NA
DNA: TGTGCCAGTAGTACCCGCGCGTCCAGAGATACGCAGTATTTT
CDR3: CASSTRASRDTQYF

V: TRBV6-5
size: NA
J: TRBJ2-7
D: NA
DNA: TGTGCCAGCAGTTACAGCCGTTTGGGCCTCGAGCAGTACTTC
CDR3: CASSYSRLGLEQYF

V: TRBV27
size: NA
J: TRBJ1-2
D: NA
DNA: TGTGCAAAATCCGGGAGCTACTCTGGCTACACCTTC
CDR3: CAKSGSYSGYTF

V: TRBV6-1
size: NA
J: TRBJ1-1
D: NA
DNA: TGTGCCAGCAGTGAATACCCGGGAGGAGTTGGCAAAGCTTTCTTT
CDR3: CASSEYPGGVGKAFF

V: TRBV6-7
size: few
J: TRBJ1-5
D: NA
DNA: TGTGCCAGCTTAAAACCAGGATCGAGGAAGACGAGTGGCAATCAGCCCCAGCATTTT
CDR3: CASLKPGSRKTSGNQPQHF

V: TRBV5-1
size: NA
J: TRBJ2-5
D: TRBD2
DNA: TGCGCCAGCAGCTTGGCCCGTCTAGCGGGGGGTGCAAGAGAGACCCAGTACTTC
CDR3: CASSLARLAGGARETQYF

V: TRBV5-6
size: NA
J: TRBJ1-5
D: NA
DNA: TGTGCCAGCAGCTTATTTAAGGGGGTCCAGCCCCAGCATTTT
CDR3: CASSLFKGVQPQHF

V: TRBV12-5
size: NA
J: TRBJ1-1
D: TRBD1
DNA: TGTGCTAGTGGGACAGGGGGCGCAGGGGGCATGAACACTGAAGCTTTCTTT
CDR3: CASGTGGAGGMNTEAFF

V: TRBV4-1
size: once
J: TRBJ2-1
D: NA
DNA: TGCGCCAGCAGCCAAGAGAGTCGGGGGAAGAACAATGAGCAGTTCTTC
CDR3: CASSQESRGKNNEQFF

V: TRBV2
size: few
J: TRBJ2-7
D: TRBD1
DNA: TGTGCCAGCGAGGACAGGACAAGCTCCTACGAGCAGTACTTC
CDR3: CASEDRTSSYEQYF

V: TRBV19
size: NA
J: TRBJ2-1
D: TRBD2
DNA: TGTGCCAGTAGTATGGCCGGGACTAACAATGAGCAGTTCTTC
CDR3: CASSMAGTNNEQFF

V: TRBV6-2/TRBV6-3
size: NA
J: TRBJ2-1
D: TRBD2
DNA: TGTGCCAGCAGGTACGGCGGGAGCGACAATGAGCAGTTCTTC
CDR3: CASRYGGSDNEQFF

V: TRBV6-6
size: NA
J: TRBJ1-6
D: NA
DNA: TGTGCCAGCAGTCAGGGACAAATGAGCTCCTATAATTCACCCCTCCACTTT
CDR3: CASSQGQMSSYNSPLHF

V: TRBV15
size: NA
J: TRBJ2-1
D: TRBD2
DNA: TGTGCCACCAGCAGACCTAGCGGGAGGGCCGGATTTCAGTTCTTC
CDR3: CATSRPSGRAGFQFF

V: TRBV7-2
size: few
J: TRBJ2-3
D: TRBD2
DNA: TGTGCCAGCAGCCGTAGCGGGAGCGTCACAGATACGCAGTATTTT
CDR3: CASSRSGSVTDTQYF

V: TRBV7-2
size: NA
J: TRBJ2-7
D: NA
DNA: TGTGCCAGCAGCTTAGTAGGCGGGGTTTACGAGCAGTACTTC
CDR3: CASSLVGGVYEQYF